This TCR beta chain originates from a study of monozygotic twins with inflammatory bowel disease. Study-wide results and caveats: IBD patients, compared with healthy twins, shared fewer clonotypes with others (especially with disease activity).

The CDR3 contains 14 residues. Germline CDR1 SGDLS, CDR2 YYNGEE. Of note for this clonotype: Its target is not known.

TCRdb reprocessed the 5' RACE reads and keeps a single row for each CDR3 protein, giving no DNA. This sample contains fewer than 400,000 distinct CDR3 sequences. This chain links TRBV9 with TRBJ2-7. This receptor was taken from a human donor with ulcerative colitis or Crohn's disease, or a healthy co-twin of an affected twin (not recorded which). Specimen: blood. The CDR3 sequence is CASSVGQGPYEQYF.